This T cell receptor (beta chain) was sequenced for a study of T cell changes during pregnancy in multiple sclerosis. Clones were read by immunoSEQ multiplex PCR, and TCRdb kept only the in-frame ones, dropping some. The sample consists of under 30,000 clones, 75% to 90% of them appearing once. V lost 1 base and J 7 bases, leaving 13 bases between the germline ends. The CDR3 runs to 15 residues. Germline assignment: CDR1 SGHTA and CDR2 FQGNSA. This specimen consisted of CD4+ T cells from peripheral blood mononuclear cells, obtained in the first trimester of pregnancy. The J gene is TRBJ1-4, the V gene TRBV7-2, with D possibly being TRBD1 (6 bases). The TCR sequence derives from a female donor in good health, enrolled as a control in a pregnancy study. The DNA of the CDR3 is TGTGCCAGCAGCTTAGTGGGACAAGGGGGTGAAAAACTGTTTTTT. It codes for CASSLVGQGGEKLFF. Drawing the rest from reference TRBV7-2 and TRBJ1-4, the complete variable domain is GAGVSQSPSNKVTEKGKDVELRCDPISGHTALYWYRQSLGQGLEFLIYFQGNSAPDKSGLPSDRFSAERTGGSVSTLTIQRTQQEDSAVYLCASSLVGQGGEKLFFGSGTQLSVL.